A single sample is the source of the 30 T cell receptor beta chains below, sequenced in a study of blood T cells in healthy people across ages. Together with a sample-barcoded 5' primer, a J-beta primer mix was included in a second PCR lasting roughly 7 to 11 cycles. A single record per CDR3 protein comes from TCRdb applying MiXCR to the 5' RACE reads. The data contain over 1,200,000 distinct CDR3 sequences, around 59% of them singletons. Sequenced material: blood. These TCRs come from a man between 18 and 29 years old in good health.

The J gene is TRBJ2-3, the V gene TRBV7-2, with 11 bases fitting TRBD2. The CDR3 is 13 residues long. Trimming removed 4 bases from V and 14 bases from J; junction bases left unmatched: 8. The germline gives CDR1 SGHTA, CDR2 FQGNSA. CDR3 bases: TGTGCCAGCAGCTCAACTAGCGGGAGTAGAGTGTATTTT. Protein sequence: CASSSTSGSRVYF.

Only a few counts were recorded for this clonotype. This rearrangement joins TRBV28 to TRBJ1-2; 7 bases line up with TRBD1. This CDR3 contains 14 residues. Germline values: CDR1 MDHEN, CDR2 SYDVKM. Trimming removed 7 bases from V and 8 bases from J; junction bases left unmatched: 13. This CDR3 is CASTEVTGIGGYTF. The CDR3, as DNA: TGTGCCAGCACCGAGGTGACAGGGATTGGAGGCTACACCTTC.

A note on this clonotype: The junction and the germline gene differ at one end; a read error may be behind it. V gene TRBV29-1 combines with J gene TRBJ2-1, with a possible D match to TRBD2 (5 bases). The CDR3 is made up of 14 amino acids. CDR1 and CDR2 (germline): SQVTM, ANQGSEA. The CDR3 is CGVEDPRENNEQFF. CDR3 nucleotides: TGCGGCGTTGAAGATCCTAGGGAGAACAATGAGCAGTTCTTC.

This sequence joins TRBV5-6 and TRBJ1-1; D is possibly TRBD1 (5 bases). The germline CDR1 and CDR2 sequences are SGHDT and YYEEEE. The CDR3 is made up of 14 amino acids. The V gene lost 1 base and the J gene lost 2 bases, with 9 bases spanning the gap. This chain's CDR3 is CASSLLGDNTEAFF. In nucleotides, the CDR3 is TGTGCCAGCAGCTTGTTAGGGGATAACACTGAAGCTTTCTTT.

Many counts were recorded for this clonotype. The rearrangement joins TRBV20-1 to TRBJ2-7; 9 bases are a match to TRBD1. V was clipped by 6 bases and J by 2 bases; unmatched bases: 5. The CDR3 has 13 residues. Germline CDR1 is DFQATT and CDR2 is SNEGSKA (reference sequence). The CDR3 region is CSAGTGKTYEQYF. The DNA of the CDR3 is TGCAGTGCCGGGACAGGGAAAACCTACGAGCAGTACTTC.

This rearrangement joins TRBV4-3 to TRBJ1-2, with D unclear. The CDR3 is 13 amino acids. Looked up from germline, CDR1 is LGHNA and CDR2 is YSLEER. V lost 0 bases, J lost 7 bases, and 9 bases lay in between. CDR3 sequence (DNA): TGCGCCAGCAGCCAAGATACCCCTTTTGGCTACACCTTC. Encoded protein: CASSQDTPFGYTF.

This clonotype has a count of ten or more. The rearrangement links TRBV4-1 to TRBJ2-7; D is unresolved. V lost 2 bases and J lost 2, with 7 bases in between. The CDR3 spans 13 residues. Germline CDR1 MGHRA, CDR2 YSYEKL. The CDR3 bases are TGCGCCAGCAGCCAATCCTTAACCTACGAGCAGTACTTC. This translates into CASSQSLTYEQYF.

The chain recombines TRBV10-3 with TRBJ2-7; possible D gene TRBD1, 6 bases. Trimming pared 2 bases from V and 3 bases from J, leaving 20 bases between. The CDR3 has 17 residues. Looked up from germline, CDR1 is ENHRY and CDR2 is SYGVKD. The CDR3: CAISELLATGSNYEQYF. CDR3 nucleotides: TGTGCCATCAGTGAGCTACTCGCAACAGGGAGCAACTACGAGCAGTACTTC.

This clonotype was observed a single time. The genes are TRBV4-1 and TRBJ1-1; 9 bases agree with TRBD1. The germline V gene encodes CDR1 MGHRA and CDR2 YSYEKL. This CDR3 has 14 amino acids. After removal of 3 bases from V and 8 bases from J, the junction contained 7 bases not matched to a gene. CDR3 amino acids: CASSQHRDREEAFF. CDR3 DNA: TGCGCCAGCAGCCAGCACCGGGACAGGGAAGAAGCTTTCTTT.

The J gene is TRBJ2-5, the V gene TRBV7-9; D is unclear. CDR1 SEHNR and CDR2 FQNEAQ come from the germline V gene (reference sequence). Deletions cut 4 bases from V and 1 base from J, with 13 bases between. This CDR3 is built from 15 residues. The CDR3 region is CASSSDDGLQETQYF. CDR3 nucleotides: TGTGCCAGCAGCTCCGACGACGGCCTCCAAGAGACCCAGTACTTC.

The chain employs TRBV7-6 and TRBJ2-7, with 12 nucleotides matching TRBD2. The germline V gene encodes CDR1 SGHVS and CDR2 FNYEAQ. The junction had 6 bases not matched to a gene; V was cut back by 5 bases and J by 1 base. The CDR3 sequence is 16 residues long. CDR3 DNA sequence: TGTGCCAGCAGCCTTACCGGGACTAGCGGGTCCTACGAGCAGTACTTC. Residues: CASSLTGTSGSYEQYF.

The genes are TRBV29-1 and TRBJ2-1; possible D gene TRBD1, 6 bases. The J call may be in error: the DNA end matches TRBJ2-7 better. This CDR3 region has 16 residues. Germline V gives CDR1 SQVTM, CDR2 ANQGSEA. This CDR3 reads CSVLRTEAVPYNEQYF. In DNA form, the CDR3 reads TGCAGCGTTCTCAGGACAGAAGCGGTACCCTACAATGAGCAGTACTTC.

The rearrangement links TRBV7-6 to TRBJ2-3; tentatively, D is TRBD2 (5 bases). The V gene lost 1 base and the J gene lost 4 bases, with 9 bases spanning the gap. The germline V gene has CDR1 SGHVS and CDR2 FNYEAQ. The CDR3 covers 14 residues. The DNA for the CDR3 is TGTGCCAGCAGCTTAGAGGCGGGCTCAGATACGCAGTATTTT. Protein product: CASSLEAGSDTQYF.

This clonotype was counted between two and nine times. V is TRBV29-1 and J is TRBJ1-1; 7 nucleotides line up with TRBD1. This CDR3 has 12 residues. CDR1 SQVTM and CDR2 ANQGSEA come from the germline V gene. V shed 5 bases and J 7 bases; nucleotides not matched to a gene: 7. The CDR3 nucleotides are TGCAGCGTTAAAGGGGGCAGGGGTGAAGCTTTCTTT. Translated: CSVKGGRGEAFF.

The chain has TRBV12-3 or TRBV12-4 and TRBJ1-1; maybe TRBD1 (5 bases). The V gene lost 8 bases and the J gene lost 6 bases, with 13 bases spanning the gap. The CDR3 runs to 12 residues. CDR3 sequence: CASGVGGPEAFF. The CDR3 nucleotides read TGTGCCAGCGGTGTCGGGGGTCCTGAAGCTTTCTTT.

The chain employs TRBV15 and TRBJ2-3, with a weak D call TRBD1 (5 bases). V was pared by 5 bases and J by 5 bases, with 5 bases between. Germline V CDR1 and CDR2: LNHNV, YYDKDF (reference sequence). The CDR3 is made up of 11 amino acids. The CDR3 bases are TGTGCCACCAGCGACAGAGATACGCAGTATTTT. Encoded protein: CATSDRDTQYF.

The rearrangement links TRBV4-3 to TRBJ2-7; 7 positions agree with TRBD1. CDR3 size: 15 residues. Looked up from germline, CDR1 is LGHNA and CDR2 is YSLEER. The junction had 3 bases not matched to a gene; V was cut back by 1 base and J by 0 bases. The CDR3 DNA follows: TGCGCCAGCAGCCAAGGTGACAGGGACTCCTACGAGCAGTACTTC. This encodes CASSQGDRDSYEQYF.

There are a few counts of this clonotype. For the CDR3, the DNA is TGTGCCAGCAGCTCCTTGTCCTCTGGGGCCAACGTCCTGACTTTC. It specifies CASSSLSSGANVLTF. The chain has TRBV7-2 and TRBJ2-6; no reliable D call. Germline CDR1 is SGHTA and CDR2 is FQGNSA. Trimming cost V 4 bases and J 0 bases, with 7 bases left between them. This CDR3 spans 15 amino acids.

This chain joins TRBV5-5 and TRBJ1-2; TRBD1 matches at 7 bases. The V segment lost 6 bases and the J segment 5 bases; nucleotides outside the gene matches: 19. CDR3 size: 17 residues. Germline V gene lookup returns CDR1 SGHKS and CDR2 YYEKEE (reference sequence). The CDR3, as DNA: TGTGCCAGCACCGAGGGAGGGGGCGGAATAATCCCTTATGGCTACACCTTC. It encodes CASTEGGGGIIPYGYTF.

CDR3 in DNA: TGTGCCAGCAGAATCACCCTAGCGGTCTACAATGAGCAGTTCTTC. This translates into CASRITLAVYNEQFF. The gene calls are TRBV28 and TRBJ2-1; 7 bases map to TRBD2. The trim removed 6 bases at V and 3 bases at J, leaving 8 bases unmatched. The CDR3 totals 15 residues. Germline V lookup: CDR1 MDHEN, CDR2 SYDVKM.

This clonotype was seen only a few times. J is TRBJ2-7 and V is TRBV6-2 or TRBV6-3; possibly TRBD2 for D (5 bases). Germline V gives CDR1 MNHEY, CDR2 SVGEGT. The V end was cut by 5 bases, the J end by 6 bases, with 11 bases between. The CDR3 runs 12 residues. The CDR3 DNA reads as TGTGCCAGCAGTCCGCCGGGGTTCGAGCAGTACTTC. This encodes CASSPPGFEQYF.

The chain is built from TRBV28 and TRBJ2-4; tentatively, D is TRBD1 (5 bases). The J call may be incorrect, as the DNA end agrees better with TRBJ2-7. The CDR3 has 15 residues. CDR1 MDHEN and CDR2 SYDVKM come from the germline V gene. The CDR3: CASSLKAGSPYEQYF. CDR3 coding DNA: TGTGCCAGCAGTTTAAAGGCAGGGTCCCCCTACGAGCAGTACTTC.

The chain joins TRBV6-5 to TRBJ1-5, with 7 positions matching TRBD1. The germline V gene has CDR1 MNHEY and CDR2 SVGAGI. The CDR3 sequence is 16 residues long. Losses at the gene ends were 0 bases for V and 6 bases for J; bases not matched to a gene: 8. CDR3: CASSYSSKGASQPQHF. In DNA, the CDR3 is TGTGCCAGCAGTTACTCGAGTAAGGGGGCTTCTCAGCCCCAGCATTTT.

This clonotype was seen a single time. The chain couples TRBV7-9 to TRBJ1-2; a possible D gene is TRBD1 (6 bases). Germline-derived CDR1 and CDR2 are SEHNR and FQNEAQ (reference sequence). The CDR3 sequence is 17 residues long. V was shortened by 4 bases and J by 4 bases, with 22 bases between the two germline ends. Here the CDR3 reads CASSSTGSGTTPYGYTF. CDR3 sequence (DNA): TGTGCCAGCAGCTCCACAGGGTCTGGTACTACCCCCTATGGCTACACCTTC.

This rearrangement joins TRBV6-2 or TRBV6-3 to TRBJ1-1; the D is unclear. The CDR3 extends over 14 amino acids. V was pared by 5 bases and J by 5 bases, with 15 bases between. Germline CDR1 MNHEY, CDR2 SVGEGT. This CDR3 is CASSANIGGTEAFF. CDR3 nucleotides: TGTGCCAGCAGTGCCAACATAGGTGGGACTGAAGCTTTCTTT.

The CDR3 DNA reads TGTGCCAGCAGTCTGTACCGGGACAGCACCTACGAGCAGTACTTC. It is translated as CASSLYRDSTYEQYF. The chain joins TRBV6-5 to TRBJ2-7, with 7 bases identical to TRBD1. CDR1 MNHEY and CDR2 SVGAGI come from the germline V gene. The CDR3 loop spans 15 amino acids. After removal of 5 bases from V and 2 bases from J, the junction contained 9 bases not matched to a gene.

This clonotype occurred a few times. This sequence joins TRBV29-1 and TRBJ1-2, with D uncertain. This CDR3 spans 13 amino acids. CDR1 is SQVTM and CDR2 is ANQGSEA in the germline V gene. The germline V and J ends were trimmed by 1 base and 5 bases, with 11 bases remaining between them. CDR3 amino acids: CSVEGPRTYGYTF. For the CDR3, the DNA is TGCAGCGTTGAAGGGCCCCGGACTTATGGCTACACCTTC.

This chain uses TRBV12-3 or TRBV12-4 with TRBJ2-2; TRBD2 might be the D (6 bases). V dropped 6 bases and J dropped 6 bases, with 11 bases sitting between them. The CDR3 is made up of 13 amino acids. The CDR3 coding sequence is TGTGCCAGCAGACTTCGGGACTCCGGGGAGCTGTTTTTT. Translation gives CASRLRDSGELFF.

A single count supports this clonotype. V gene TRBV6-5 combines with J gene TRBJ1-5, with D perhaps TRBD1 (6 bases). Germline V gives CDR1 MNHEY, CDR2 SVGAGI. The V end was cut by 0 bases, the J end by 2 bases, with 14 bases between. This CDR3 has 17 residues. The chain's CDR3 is CASSYSIPGAGNQPQHF. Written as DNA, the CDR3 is TGTGCCAGCAGTTACTCGATCCCGGGGGCGGGCAATCAGCCCCAGCATTTT.

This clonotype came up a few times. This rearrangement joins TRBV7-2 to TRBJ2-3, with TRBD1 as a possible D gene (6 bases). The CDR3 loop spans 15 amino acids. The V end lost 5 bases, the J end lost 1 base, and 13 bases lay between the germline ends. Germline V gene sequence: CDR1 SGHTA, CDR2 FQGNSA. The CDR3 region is CASSPRRTGTDTQYF. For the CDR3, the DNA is TGTGCCAGCAGCCCAAGACGGACAGGCACAGATACGCAGTATTTT.